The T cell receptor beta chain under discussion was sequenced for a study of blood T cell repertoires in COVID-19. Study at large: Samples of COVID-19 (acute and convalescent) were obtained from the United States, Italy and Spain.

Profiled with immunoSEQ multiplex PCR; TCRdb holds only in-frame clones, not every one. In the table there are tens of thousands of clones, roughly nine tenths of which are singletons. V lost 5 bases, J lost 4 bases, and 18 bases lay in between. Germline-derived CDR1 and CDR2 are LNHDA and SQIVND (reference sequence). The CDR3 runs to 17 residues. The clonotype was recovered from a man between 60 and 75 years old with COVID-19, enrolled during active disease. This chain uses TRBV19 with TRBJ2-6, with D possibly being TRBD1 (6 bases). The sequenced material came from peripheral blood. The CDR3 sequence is CASSPGQFLAGANVLTF. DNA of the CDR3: TGTGCCAGTAGTCCCGGACAGTTCTTGGCCGGGGCCAACGTCCTGACTTTC.